The 32 T cell receptor beta chains reported below all come from one sample, sequenced in a study of blood T cell repertoires in COVID-19. The table came from immunoSEQ multiplex PCR; TCRdb's copy has only in-frame clones and leaves some out. The data hold 100,000 to 150,000 clones, with about 86% observed a single time. The sample comprised peripheral blood. These receptors were collected from a woman between 50 and 59 years old with active or convalescent COVID-19.

The chain employs TRBV5-1 and TRBJ2-1; TRBD2 agrees at 7 bases. Germline CDR1 and CDR2: SGHRS and YFSETQ. Trimming cost V 1 base and J 7 bases; bases outside gene matches: 8. This CDR3 region has 15 residues. As DNA, the CDR3 is TGCGCCAGCAGCTTGATGGCTAGCGGTAATAATGAGCAGTTCTTC. This codes for CASSLMASGNNEQFF.

The V call is TRBV9, the J call TRBJ2-7; D perhaps matches TRBD2 (5 bases). Germline CDR1 and CDR2: SGDLS and YYNGEE. The CDR3 has 16 amino acids. Trimming shortened V by 2 bases and J by 3 bases, and 18 bases separated the two germline ends. The CDR3 sequence is CASSVPRYGIFYEQYF. The CDR3 nucleotides read TGTGCCAGCAGCGTCCCTCGGTACGGGATATTCTACGAGCAGTACTTC. The whole variable domain, filled in from reference TRBV9 and TRBJ2-7, reads DSGVTQTPKHLITATGQRVTLRCSPRSGDLSVYWYQQSLDQGLQFLIQYYNGEERAKGNILERFSAQQFPDLHSELNLSSLELGDSALYFCASSVPRYGIFYEQYFGPGTRLTVT.

The V gene is TRBV6-6, the J gene TRBJ2-7; 7 bases map to TRBD1. Unmatched junction bases numbered 8, after V lost 6 bases and J lost 0 bases. CDR3 length equals 15 residues. Germline V gene data show CDR1 as MNHNY and CDR2 as SVGAGI (reference sequence). The CDR3 protein is CASSLTGAPSYEQYF. The CDR3 DNA reads TGTGCCAGCAGCCTAACAGGGGCACCCTCCTACGAGCAGTACTTC.

The chain employs TRBV6-4 and TRBJ1-3; maybe TRBD1 (5 bases). The CDR3 sequence is 13 residues long. Germline CDR1 MRHNA, CDR2 SNTAGT. V lost 11 bases and J lost 0, with 11 bases in between. The DNA for the CDR3 is TGTGCCGGAAACAGGCGCTCTGGAAACACCATATATTTT. Its protein is CAGNRRSGNTIYF.

This chain links TRBV6-1 with TRBJ2-1; TRBD1 is a possible D gene (5 bases). The CDR3 spans 15 residues. The germline V and J ends were trimmed by 3 bases and 5 bases, with 14 bases remaining between them. The germline V gene has CDR1 MNHNS and CDR2 SASEGT. CDR3 sequence reads: CASSEGQYTNNEQFF. The CDR3 coding sequence is TGTGCCAGCAGTGAGGGGCAGTATACCAACAATGAGCAGTTCTTC.

CDR3 nucleotides: TGTGCCAGCAGCGCCAGGGGTTACAACTATGGCTACACCTTC. This translates into CASSARGYNYGYTF. The rearrangement joins TRBV5-4 to TRBJ1-2, with D maybe TRBD1 (6 bases). The germline V and J ends were trimmed by 4 bases and 2 bases, with 12 bases remaining between them. The CDR3 has 14 residues. Germline V CDR1 and CDR2: SGHNT, YYREEE (reference sequence).

This chain uses TRBV4-3 with TRBJ1-4; the match to TRBD1 covers 10 bases. V shed 4 bases, J shed 7 bases, and the junction held 6 bases outside the gene matches. The CDR3 is 15 amino acids. The germline V gene has CDR1 LGHNA and CDR2 YSLEER. CDR3 residues: CASSRGQGVSEKLFF. CDR3 in DNA: TGCGCCAGCAGCCGAGGACAGGGGGTATCTGAAAAACTGTTTTTT.

In this sample, this clone turned up a few times. The chain couples TRBV11-1 to TRBJ1-1; D unresolved. The length of the CDR3 is 12 residues. CDR1 and CDR2 from the germline V gene are SGHAT and FQDESV (reference sequence). Between the trimmed V and J ends, which lost 8 bases and 11 bases, there was a span of 18 bases. In DNA form, the CDR3 reads TGTGCCAGCGCACCGGTTAGATATGCTGCTTTCTTT. It translates to CASAPVRYAAFF.

The V and J genes are TRBV19 and TRBJ1-5; a weak D match, TRBD1 (6 bases). Deletions cut 4 bases from V and 7 bases from J, with 11 bases between. In germline, CDR1 is LNHDA, CDR2 SQIVND (reference sequence). This CDR3 comprises 13 residues. The CDR3 protein is CASSTGERQPQHF. The DNA of the CDR3 is TGTGCCAGTAGTACAGGGGAACGGCAGCCCCAGCATTTT.

The V call is TRBV24-1, the J call TRBJ2-1, with 8 bases identical to TRBD2. Germline CDR1 KGHDR, CDR2 SFDVKD. This CDR3 contains 14 residues. J gave up 3 bases and V 11 bases, and 8 bases lay outside the gene matches. CDR3 nucleotide sequence: TGTGCCATCGGGGGGGGCGGGAGCTACAATGAGCAGTTCTTC. Its translation is CAIGGGGSYNEQFF.

The chain has TRBV29-1 and TRBJ2-1; tentatively, D is TRBD2 (5 bases). The CDR3 totals 10 residues. Trimming shortened V by 7 bases and J by 10 bases, and 11 bases separated the two germline ends. The germline CDR1 and CDR2 sequences are SQVTM and ANQGSEA. The CDR3 coding sequence is TGCAGCGCCCGCTCGGGAGAGCAGTTCTTC. Encoded protein: CSARSGEQFF.

The chain recombines TRBV19 with TRBJ2-3, with 8 bases lining up with TRBD2. The CDR3 consists of 16 residues. Germline V CDR1 and CDR2: LNHDA, SQIVND (reference sequence). The junction had 6 bases not matched to a gene; V was cut back by 1 base and J by 3 bases. CDR3 sequence (DNA): TGTGCCAGTAGTATAGTTTACGGCGGGAGGACAGATACGCAGTATTTT. Translated: CASSIVYGGRTDTQYF.

This clone appeared a few times. This chain joins TRBV5-8 and TRBJ2-5, with 9 bases matching TRBD1. The CDR3 sequence is 15 residues long. Germline values: CDR1 SGHTS, CDR2 YDEGEE. Trimming at V came to 0 bases and at J to 3 bases, leaving 3 bases not matched to a gene. In nucleotides, the CDR3 is TGTGCCAGCAGCTTGGGGACAGGGGAGAAAGAGACCCAGTACTTC. Its translation: CASSLGTGEKETQYF.

This clone showed up just once. This chain uses TRBV27 with TRBJ2-2; 10 bases are a match to TRBD1. This CDR3 contains 13 residues. The germline V gene encodes CDR1 MNHEY and CDR2 SMNVEV (reference sequence). Trimming removed 5 bases from V and 14 bases from J; junction bases left unmatched: 8. The CDR3 sequence: CASSRPGQGFLFF. As DNA, the CDR3 is TGTGCCAGCAGTAGACCGGGACAGGGGTTCCTGTTTTTT.

J is TRBJ1-1 and V is TRBV5-4; 8 positions agree with TRBD1. CDR1 and CDR2 from the germline V gene are SGHNT and YYREEE (reference sequence). CDR3 length: 14 residues. The junction had 5 bases not matched to a gene; V was cut back by 4 bases and J by 3 bases. The CDR3 loop reads CASSPTGVHTEAFF. CDR3 DNA: TGTGCCAGCAGCCCGACAGGGGTTCACACTGAAGCTTTCTTT.

The gene calls are TRBV7-3 and TRBJ1-2, with TRBD1 matching over 8 bases. The CDR3 has 16 residues. V shed 3 bases, J shed 3 bases, and the junction held 9 bases outside the gene matches. Germline CDR1 reads SGHTA; CDR2 reads FQGTGA. The CDR3 nucleotides are TGTGCCAGCAGCTTCCCGTCAGGGGGCCGTGACTATGGCTACACCTTC. It translates to CASSFPSGGRDYGYTF.

This sequence joins TRBV6-5 and TRBJ2-2; D unresolved. Germline V gene lookup returns CDR1 MNHEY and CDR2 SVGAGI. Trimming left V 0 bases short and J 2 bases short, with 7 bases between. CDR3 size: 15 residues. CDR3: CASSYSNSNTGELFF. The DNA of the CDR3 is TGTGCCAGCAGTTACTCGAACTCAAACACCGGGGAGCTGTTTTTT.

This clone was recorded once. This chain joins TRBV2 and TRBJ2-5; the D gene is possibly TRBD2 (5 bases). The ends were cut back, 8 bases at V and 5 bases at J, with 15 bases in the middle. The CDR3 loop spans 13 amino acids. Germline lookup yields CDR1 SNHLY and CDR2 FYNNEI. The CDR3: CASRLPGGETQYF. DNA for the CDR3: TGTGCCAGCCGGTTACCGGGCGGGGAGACCCAGTACTTC.

This rearrangement joins TRBV18 to TRBJ1-2, with 9 bases lining up with TRBD1. J gave up 7 bases and V 3 bases, and 6 bases lay outside the gene matches. This CDR3 contains 14 residues. Germline V CDR1 and CDR2: KGHSH, LQKENI. The CDR3 protein is CASSPGQGRIGYTF. CDR3 coding DNA: TGTGCCAGCTCACCCGGACAGGGGCGAATTGGCTACACCTTC. Full variable domain (outside the CDR3, taken from reference TRBV18 and TRBJ1-2): NAGVMQNPRHLVRRRGQEARLRCSPMKGHSHVYWYRQLPEEGLKFMVYLQKENIIDESGMPKERFSAEFPKEGPSILRIQQVVRGDSAAYFCASSPGQGRIGYTFGSGTRLTVV.

This chain links TRBV27 with TRBJ1-1, with 7 nucleotides matching TRBD1. Per the germline V gene, CDR1 is MNHEY and CDR2 is SMNVEV (reference sequence). The CDR3 has 15 residues. The ends lost 2 bases at V and 4 bases at J; junction bases unmatched: 7. The CDR3 here is CASSLEQGRVTEAFF. DNA of the CDR3: TGTGCCAGCAGTTTAGAACAGGGGAGAGTCACTGAAGCTTTCTTT.

The chain recombines TRBV12-3 or TRBV12-4 with TRBJ2-3; 7 nucleotides agree with TRBD1. The CDR3 is 11 amino acids. V lost 3 bases, J lost 15 bases, and 6 bases stayed unmatched. This chain's CDR3 is CASSLGGDRYF. The DNA for the CDR3 is TGTGCCAGCAGTTTGGGTGGGGACAGATATTTT.

The chain combines TRBV7-8 with TRBJ1-2; D not certain. Germline-derived CDR1 and CDR2 are SGHVS and FQNEAQ. V was shortened by 3 bases and J by 6 bases, with 8 bases between the two germline ends. The CDR3 totals 12 residues. The CDR3 spells CASSLVTDGYTF. The CDR3 DNA sequence: TGTGCCAGCAGCTTGGTCACGGATGGCTACACCTTC.

This sequence joins TRBV28 and TRBJ1-6; TRBD1 aligns across 9 bases. Per germline, CDR1 MDHEN and CDR2 SYDVKM. This CDR3 has 17 residues. The J segment lost 4 bases and the V segment lost 6 bases, leaving 10 bases of the junction unmatched. The CDR3 loop is CASRGSGTGRYNSPLHF. DNA for the CDR3: TGTGCCAGCAGAGGGTCGGGGACAGGGCGTTATAATTCACCCCTCCACTTT.

The CDR3 bases are TGTGCCAGCAGAACGAGTCTGAGCACAGATACGCAGTATTTT. This codes for CASRTSLSTDTQYF. The chain recombines TRBV6-5 with TRBJ2-3; no clear D gene. CDR3 length equals 14 residues. V gave up 6 bases and J gave up 0 bases, with 10 bases separating them. Germline V gene data show CDR1 as MNHEY and CDR2 as SVGAGI.

The chain uses TRBV20-1 and TRBJ2-1, with a tentative D call TRBD1 (5 bases). Looked up from germline, CDR1 is DFQATT and CDR2 is SNEGSKA (reference sequence). The CDR3 contains 11 residues. Trimming left V 2 bases short and J 10 bases short, with 9 bases between. The CDR3 nucleotides are TGCAGTGCTAGACAGGGAAACGAGCAGTTCTTC. It encodes CSARQGNEQFF.

V gene TRBV28 combines with J gene TRBJ1-1, with D possibly TRBD1 on 6 matching bases. This CDR3 is 15 amino acids long. Germline CDR1 and CDR2: MDHEN and SYDVKM. V gave up 6 bases and J gave up 10 bases, with 24 bases separating them. The CDR3 loop is CASSYGGGGASGAFF. CDR3 DNA sequence: TGTGCCAGCAGCTATGGCGGTGGGGGCGCTTCAGGAGCTTTCTTT.

The J gene is TRBJ2-7, the V gene TRBV6-2 or TRBV6-3; TRBD1 might be the D (6 bases). Germline V gene lookup returns CDR1 MNHEY and CDR2 SVGEGT. This CDR3 contains 11 residues. Trimming removed 2 bases from V and 9 bases from J, with 8 bases in between. The CDR3 DNA reads TGTGCCAGCAGTTACGGGGGCGGGCAGTACTTC. Translated, it gives CASSYGGGQYF.

The chain carries TRBV7-9 and TRBJ2-1; 8 bases map to TRBD2. V was pared by 0 bases and J by 5 bases, with 6 bases of the junction left unmatched. The CDR3 contains 16 residues. In germline, CDR1 is SEHNR, CDR2 FQNEAQ (reference sequence). CDR3 protein: CASSLARTSTNNEQFF. CDR3 nucleotides: TGTGCCAGCAGCTTAGCGCGGACTAGCACCAACAATGAGCAGTTCTTC.

The chain links TRBV7-9 to TRBJ2-2, with a possible D match to TRBD2 (6 bases). The V and J ends lost 1 base and 4 bases respectively, with 13 bases between them. Per germline, CDR1 SEHNR and CDR2 FQNEAQ (reference sequence). The CDR3 sequence is 16 residues long. The CDR3 nucleotides are TGTGCCAGCAGCTTAGGGTATCGGACTATCACCGGGGAGCTGTTTTTT. This encodes CASSLGYRTITGELFF. Supplemented by reference TRBV7-9 and TRBJ2-2, the full variable domain reads DTGVSQNPRHKITKRGQNVTFRCDPISEHNRLYWYRQTLGQGPEFLTYFQNEAQLEKSRLLSDRFSAERPKGSFSTLEIQRTEQGDSAMYLCASSLGYRTITGELFFGEGSRLTVL.

The chain links TRBV6-6 to TRBJ2-6, with D tentatively TRBD1 (6 bases). V shed 4 bases and J shed 9 bases, with 13 bases lying between them. This CDR3 region has 14 residues. The germline CDR1 and CDR2 sequences are MNHNY and SVGAGI (reference sequence). In DNA, the CDR3 is TGTGCCAGCAGTTGGGGACAAAAAAACAACGTCCTGACTTTC. This codes for CASSWGQKNNVLTF.

J is TRBJ2-1 and V is TRBV19; 12 bases match TRBD2. V lost 6 bases, J lost 10 bases, and 13 bases stayed unmatched. The CDR3 extends over 16 amino acids. Germline loops: CDR1 LNHDA, CDR2 SQIVND (reference sequence). This chain's CDR3 is CASSTTSGGTGMEQFF. The DNA of the CDR3 is TGTGCCAGTAGCACTACTAGCGGGGGGACAGGTATGGAGCAGTTCTTC.

This chain links TRBV5-1 with TRBJ2-7; TRBD1 aligns across 8 bases. The germline V gene has CDR1 SGHRS and CDR2 YFSETQ. Losses at the gene ends were 4 bases for V and 6 bases for J; bases not matched to a gene: 15. CDR3 length: 16 residues. CDR3 bases: TGCGCCAGCAGCCCGAATCCGGGACAGGCTTTATCCGAGCAGTACTTC. Its protein product is CASSPNPGQALSEQYF.